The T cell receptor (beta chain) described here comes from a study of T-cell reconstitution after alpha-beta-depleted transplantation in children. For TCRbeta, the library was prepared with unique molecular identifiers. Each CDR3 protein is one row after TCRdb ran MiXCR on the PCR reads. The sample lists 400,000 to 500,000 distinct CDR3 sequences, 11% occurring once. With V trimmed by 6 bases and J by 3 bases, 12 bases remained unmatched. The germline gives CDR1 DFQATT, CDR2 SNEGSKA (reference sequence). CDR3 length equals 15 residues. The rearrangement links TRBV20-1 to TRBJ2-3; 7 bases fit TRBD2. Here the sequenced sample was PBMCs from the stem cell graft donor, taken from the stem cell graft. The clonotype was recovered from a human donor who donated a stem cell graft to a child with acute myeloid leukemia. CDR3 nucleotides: TGCAGTGCCCCGCCGGGCGGGAGTAGTACAGATACGCAGTATTTT. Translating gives CSAPPGGSSTDTQYF.